Each of the 28 T cell receptor beta chains below was sequenced from the same sample in a study of T cell repertoires in cytomegalovirus infection. A single record per CDR3 protein comes from TCRdb applying MiXCR to the reads. The sample carries around 230,000 distinct CDR3 sequences, around 40% recorded once. Antigen specificity for these receptors is unknown. This material consisted of CD8+ T cells from cultured PBMCs, taken from culture after CMV antigen stimulation. The receptors here all came from a human donor in good health (CMV status not recorded). Some clones in this sample may be carry-over from other donors' samples.

This clonotype was seen at least ten times. The rearrangement uses TRBV7-2 and TRBJ1-6; 8 bases are a match to TRBD1. Germline values: CDR1 SGHTA, CDR2 FQGNSA. This CDR3 is built from 15 residues. V shed 5 bases, J shed 10 bases, and the junction held 10 bases outside the gene matches. The CDR3 DNA is TGTGCCAGCAGCATCCGGACAGGGTTTCGGTCACCCCTCCACTTT. This codes for CASSIRTGFRSPLHF.

This clonotype appeared a few times. The chain is built from TRBV11-2 and TRBJ1-1; unclear D gene. CDR3 size: 16 residues. CDR1 and CDR2 from the germline V gene are SGHAT and FQNNGV. V gave up 4 bases and J gave up 3 bases, with 18 bases separating them. CDR3 nucleotides: TGTGCCAGCAGCTACCCCCGGGGAGGGTCGGACACTGAAGCTTTCTTT. Residues: CASSYPRGGSDTEAFF.

The chain uses TRBV12-3 or TRBV12-4 and TRBJ2-6; D ambiguous. Deletions cut 1 base from V and 4 bases from J, with 8 bases between. This CDR3 has 15 residues. CDR3 sequence: CASSLGTPGANVLTF. The CDR3 coding sequence is TGTGCCAGCAGTTTAGGTACCCCCGGGGCCAACGTCCTGACTTTC.

This clonotype was seen repeatedly, ten times or more. The rearrangement joins TRBV27 to TRBJ2-1; D is tentatively TRBD1 or TRBD2 (5 bases each). Germline V CDR1 and CDR2: MNHEY, SMNVEV (reference sequence). The CDR3 is made up of 15 amino acids. V was pared by 3 bases and J by 0 bases, with 9 bases between. CDR3 region: CASSFAGSSYNEQFF. The CDR3 nucleotides are TGTGCCAGCAGTTTTGCAGGGAGCTCCTACAATGAGCAGTTCTTC.

V gene TRBV2 combines with J gene TRBJ2-3; TRBD2 is a possible D gene (5 bases). Trimming cost V 5 bases and J 2 bases, with 14 bases left between them. CDR3 size: 15 residues. In germline, CDR1 is SNHLY, CDR2 FYNNEI. The chain's CDR3 is CASSSRRHFTDTQYF. In nucleotides, the CDR3 is TGTGCCAGCAGTTCTCGGAGGCACTTCACAGATACGCAGTATTTT.

The genes are TRBV5-4 and TRBJ2-1; a weak D match, TRBD1 (5 bases). This CDR3 contains 11 residues. Per germline, CDR1 SGHNT and CDR2 YYREEE (reference sequence). V lost 4 bases and J lost 10, with 9 bases in between. The CDR3 DNA is TGTGCCAGCAGCAGCCGACAGGAGCAGTTCTTC. Its translation: CASSSRQEQFF.

The chain uses TRBV12-3 or TRBV12-4 and TRBJ1-1; the D gene is possibly TRBD1 (5 bases). This CDR3 has 16 residues. Trimming pared 6 bases from V and 4 bases from J, leaving 21 bases between. CDR3 sequence reads: CASSPYLVEGTTEAFF. For the CDR3, the DNA is TGTGCCAGCAGCCCCTATTTGGTAGAGGGGACCACTGAAGCTTTCTTT.

The chain carries TRBV7-3 and TRBJ2-7; unclear D gene. Deletions cut 0 bases from V and 6 bases from J, with 12 bases between. The CDR3 is 14 amino acids. CDR1 and CDR2 (germline): SGHTA, FQGTGA. The CDR3, as DNA: TGTGCCAGCAGCTTAACAGGAAGGGTTGGCGAGCAGTACTTC. It specifies CASSLTGRVGEQYF. The full variable domain, in which reference TRBV7-3 and TRBJ2-7 provide the parts outside the CDR3, is GAGVSQTPSNKVTEKGKYVELRCDPISGHTALYWYRQSLGQGPEFLIYFQGTGAADDSGLPNDRFFAVRPEGSVSTLKIQRTERGDSAVYLCASSLTGRVGEQYFGPGTRLTVT.

The chain uses TRBV7-3 and TRBJ2-1; 7 positions agree with TRBD2. The V gene end was trimmed by 4 bases and the J gene end by 5 bases; junction bases not matched to a gene: 17. The germline CDR1 and CDR2 sequences are SGHTA and FQGTGA. CDR3 length: 18 residues. The CDR3 protein is CASSSGRGGRAVNNEQFF. CDR3 coding DNA: TGTGCCAGCAGCTCGGGGCGGGGTGGGAGGGCCGTCAACAATGAGCAGTTCTTC. Full variable domain (rest looked up from reference TRBV7-3 and TRBJ2-1): GAGVSQTPSNKVTEKGKYVELRCDPISGHTALYWYRQSLGQGPEFLIYFQGTGAADDSGLPNDRFFAVRPEGSVSTLKIQRTERGDSAVYLCASSSGRGGRAVNNEQFFGPGTRLTVL.

Written as DNA, the CDR3 is TGTGCCAGCAGCGTAGGAGGGAGCACAGATACGCAGTATTTT. Amino acids: CASSVGGSTDTQYF. The gene calls are TRBV9 and TRBJ2-3, with D possibly matching TRBD2 (5 bases). V was cut by 0 bases and J by 0 bases, with 5 bases left in between. The CDR3 spans 14 residues. The germline V gene has CDR1 SGDLS and CDR2 YYNGEE.

In this sample, this clonotype turned up many times. V is TRBV7-2 and J is TRBJ1-4; tentative D call: TRBD1 (5 bases). This CDR3 contains 15 residues. V lost 0 bases, J lost 4 bases, and 9 bases lay in between. CDR1 is SGHTA, CDR2 FQGNSA, per germline. DNA for the CDR3: TGTGCCAGCAGCTTAGCAGGGACCCTTAATGAAAAACTGTTTTTT. Protein: CASSLAGTLNEKLFF.

The chain combines TRBV6-2 or TRBV6-3 with TRBJ2-1, with TRBD2 matching over 7 bases. The CDR3 has 16 amino acids. Germline loops: CDR1 MNHEY, CDR2 SVGEGT. J gave up 3 bases and V 8 bases, and 13 bases lay outside the gene matches. Written as DNA, the CDR3 is TGTGCCAGCGAGTTTGAGGGAGCGGGGCTCTACAATGAGCAGTTCTTC. This gives the protein CASEFEGAGLYNEQFF.

V usage is TRBV7-9 and J usage is TRBJ2-5, with D unclear. The CDR3 is 15 amino acids. V was pared by 1 base and J by 5 bases, with 14 bases between. Germline-derived CDR1 and CDR2 are SEHNR and FQNEAQ (reference sequence). The CDR3 DNA follows: TGTGCCAGCAGCTTAGTGGCGGAGCGAATGGAGACCCAGTACTTC. Encoded protein: CASSLVAERMETQYF.

This clonotype appeared a few times. The V and J genes are TRBV28 and TRBJ2-7; no firm D call. V dropped 7 bases and J dropped 4 bases, with 20 bases sitting between them. CDR1 is MDHEN and CDR2 is SYDVKM in the germline V gene. This CDR3 comprises 15 residues. The CDR3 coding sequence is TGTGCCAGCAATCGTGGCATGTCCCCCAAGTACGAGCAGTACTTC. As protein: CASNRGMSPKYEQYF. Looking up the rest from reference TRBV28 and TRBJ2-7 gives the full variable domain: DVKVTQSSRYLVKRTGEKVFLECVQDMDHENMFWYRQDPGLGLRLIYFSYDVKMKEKGDIPEGYSVSREKKERFSLILESASTNQTSMYLCASNRGMSPKYEQYFGPGTRLTVT.

The chain couples TRBV7-9 to TRBJ2-5; D not certain. This CDR3 has 15 amino acids. In germline, CDR1 is SEHNR, CDR2 FQNEAQ (reference sequence). V was clipped by 2 bases and J by 4 bases, with 14 bases between them. CDR3 DNA sequence: TGTGCCAGCAGCTTATTTAACCGGATCGGAGAGACCCAGTACTTC. It is translated as CASSLFNRIGETQYF. The whole variable domain, remainder taken from reference TRBV7-9 and TRBJ2-5, is DTGVSQNPRHKITKRGQNVTFRCDPISEHNRLYWYRQTLGQGPEFLTYFQNEAQLEKSRLLSDRFSAERPKGSFSTLEIQRTEQGDSAMYLCASSLFNRIGETQYFGPGTRLLVL.

This clonotype was seen a few times. V and J are TRBV12-3 or TRBV12-4 and TRBJ2-4; 12 bases agree with TRBD2. There are 16 residues in the CDR3. Trimming removed 5 bases from V and 1 base from J; junction bases left unmatched: 3. CDR3 residues: CASSPTSGGAKNIQYF. As DNA, the CDR3 is TGTGCCAGCAGTCCCACTAGCGGGGGGGCCAAAAACATTCAGTACTTC.

Only a few counts were recorded for this clonotype. The rearrangement joins TRBV7-9 to TRBJ2-1, with D possibly matching TRBD1 (6 bases). With 1 base removed from V and 5 bases from J, the gap between germline ends came to 9 bases. This CDR3 contains 14 residues. The germline V gene encodes CDR1 SEHNR and CDR2 FQNEAQ (reference sequence). The CDR3 loop is CASSLGTADNEQFF. Written as DNA, the CDR3 is TGTGCCAGCAGCTTAGGGACAGCAGACAATGAGCAGTTCTTC. Full variable domain (remainder filled in from reference TRBV7-9 and TRBJ2-1): DTGVSQNPRHKITKRGQNVTFRCDPISEHNRLYWYRQTLGQGPEFLTYFQNEAQLEKSRLLSDRFSAERPKGSFSTLEIQRTEQGDSAMYLCASSLGTADNEQFFGPGTRLTVL.

The chain employs TRBV7-6 and TRBJ2-2, with D uncertain. Germline loops: CDR1 SGHVS, CDR2 FNYEAQ. The CDR3 loop spans 13 amino acids. V was pared by 4 bases and J by 0 bases, with 3 bases between. CDR3 nucleotide sequence: TGTGCCAGCAGCTCGCCGAACACCGGGGAGCTGTTTTTT. Translating gives CASSSPNTGELFF.

This clonotype was observed once. The V call is TRBV11-2, the J call TRBJ2-1; 12 bases line up with TRBD2. CDR1 SGHAT and CDR2 FQNNGV come from the germline V gene. The CDR3 consists of 14 residues. With V trimmed by 4 bases and J by 8 bases, 3 bases remained unmatched. The CDR3 DNA follows: TGTGCCAGCAGCTCTTGGACTAGCGGGGATGAGCAGTTCTTC. Translating gives CASSSWTSGDEQFF.

The chain joins TRBV28 to TRBJ1-5, with D possibly TRBD1 on 5 matching bases. The CDR3 totals 15 residues. Germline loops: CDR1 MDHEN, CDR2 SYDVKM. Trimming removed 1 base from V and 5 bases from J, with 12 bases in between. The CDR3: CASSLYRQGHQPQHF. The CDR3 DNA reads as TGTGCCAGCAGTTTATATCGGCAGGGTCATCAGCCCCAGCATTTT.

The chain uses TRBV27 and TRBJ1-5, with D unclear. Trimming shortened V by 6 bases and J by 4 bases, and 16 bases separated the two germline ends. The CDR3 length is 15 residues. Germline CDR1 and CDR2: MNHEY and SMNVEV (reference sequence). The CDR3 bases are TGTGCCAGCAGCTCACGACCCCCCGGGAATCAGCCCCAGCATTTT. Its translation: CASSSRPPGNQPQHF.

This chain connects TRBV7-9 to TRBJ2-6, with TRBD2 matching over 8 bases. The V segment lost 0 bases and the J segment 0 bases; nucleotides outside the gene matches: 7. This CDR3 has 19 amino acids. Germline assignment: CDR1 SEHNR and CDR2 FQNEAQ (reference sequence). CDR3 in amino acids: CASSLAGERGNSGANVLTF. DNA of the CDR3: TGTGCCAGCAGCTTAGCCGGCGAGCGGGGGAACTCTGGGGCCAACGTCCTGACTTTC.

This clonotype was picked up many times. The rearrangement uses TRBV27 and TRBJ2-7; 7 positions agree with TRBD2. Germline V gives CDR1 MNHEY, CDR2 SMNVEV (reference sequence). The CDR3 sequence is 15 residues long. Trimming took 2 bases from V and 2 from J; bases not matched to a gene: 6. The CDR3 reads CASSLGASGTYEQYF. The CDR3 DNA is TGTGCCAGCAGTTTAGGGGCTAGCGGAACCTACGAGCAGTACTTC.

This sequence joins TRBV4-1 and TRBJ2-1, with 10 nucleotides matching TRBD1. V lost 5 bases, J lost 0 bases, and 10 bases stayed unmatched. The CDR3 sequence is 18 residues long. Germline-derived CDR1 and CDR2 are MGHRA and YSYEKL. CDR3 amino acids: CASSSPGQGTSSYNEQFF. As DNA, the CDR3 is TGCGCCAGCAGCTCCCCGGGACAGGGGACGAGCTCCTACAATGAGCAGTTCTTC.

The CDR3 region has the DNA TGTGCCAGCAGCTACGGGACAGGGGGCATGGACTATGGCTACACCTTC. Encoded protein: CASSYGTGGMDYGYTF. The chain has TRBV9 and TRBJ1-2, with TRBD1 identical over 12 bases. Losses at the gene ends were 4 bases for V and 3 bases for J; bases not matched to a gene: 7. The CDR3 is made up of 16 amino acids. Germline assignment: CDR1 SGDLS and CDR2 YYNGEE. Drawing the rest from reference TRBV9 and TRBJ1-2, the complete variable domain is DSGVTQTPKHLITATGQRVTLRCSPRSGDLSVYWYQQSLDQGLQFLIQYYNGEERAKGNILERFSAQQFPDLHSELNLSSLELGDSALYFCASSYGTGGMDYGYTFGSGTRLTVV.

The chain recombines TRBV27 with TRBJ1-2; D unresolved. Germline lookup yields CDR1 MNHEY and CDR2 SMNVEV (reference sequence). V gave up 5 bases and J gave up 3 bases, with 16 bases separating them. CDR3 length: 15 amino acids. The CDR3 DNA follows: TGTGCCAGCAGTACTCTGATGGGAGAATACTATGGCTACACCTTC. The encoded protein is CASSTLMGEYYGYTF.

The chain joins TRBV12-5 to TRBJ2-5; D remains unclear. Trimming pared 6 bases from V and 3 bases from J, leaving 17 bases between. This CDR3 spans 15 amino acids. Germline loops: CDR1 LGHNT, CDR2 FRNRAP. CDR3 coding DNA: TGTGCTAGTGGCTTCAGTGTGGTCCGGGAAGAGACCCAGTACTTC. Protein product: CASGFSVVREETQYF.

This clonotype occurred once. CDR3 coding DNA: TGTGCCAGCAGCCAATCCGACAGGGGAGGGTACAATGAGCAGTTCTTC. Encoded protein: CASSQSDRGGYNEQFF. V and J are TRBV3-1 and TRBJ2-1; D is perhaps TRBD1 (8 bases). Per the germline V gene, CDR1 is LGHDT and CDR2 is YNNKEL (reference sequence). This CDR3 has 16 residues. V lost 2 bases, J lost 4 bases, and 15 bases lay in between.